This is a list of T cell receptor beta chains from one sample in a study of T cells after yellow fever vaccination. Each CDR3 protein is one row after TCRdb ran MiXCR on the 5' RACE reads. The sample lists 400,000 or so distinct CDR3 sequences, over 5% occurring once. The specimen was PBMCs, collected 5 days after the yellow fever booster vaccination. The receptors here all came from a man aged 25 to 40 who received the YFV17D yellow fever vaccine. The CDR3 runs from the conserved cysteine through the conserved F or W. The D gene is left open where the match is weak. Some rows mark clone size as missing; the rest say once, few, many or name a class of expanded clone.

D: NA
V: TRBV7-2
J: TRBJ2-3
size: few
CDR3: CASSGVTDTQYF
DNA: TGTGCCAGCAGCGGAGTCACAGATACGCAGTATTTT

D: TRBD2
V: TRBV18
J: TRBJ2-2
size: few
CDR3: CASSPGTSRELFF
DNA: TGTGCCAGCTCACCGGGGACTAGCCGGGAGCTGTTTTTT

D: NA
V: TRBV2
J: TRBJ2-5
size: few
CDR3: CASSVGVSGQETQYF
DNA: TGTGCCAGCAGTGTGGGTGTTTCGGGACAAGAGACCCAGTACTTC

D: NA
V: TRBV7-9
J: TRBJ1-4
size: NA
CDR3: CASSPTTATINEKLFF
DNA: TGTGCCAGCAGCCCCACGACAGCGACCATTAATGAAAAACTGTTTTTT

D: NA
V: TRBV29-1
J: TRBJ2-1
size: many
CDR3: CSVDSGHNEQFF
DNA: TGCAGCGTCGATAGCGGACACAATGAGCAGTTCTTC

D: NA
V: TRBV3-1
J: TRBJ2-3
size: NA
CDR3: CASSYSESRDTQYF
DNA: TGTGCCAGCAGTTATAGCGAGAGTCGAGATACGCAGTATTTT

D: TRBD2
V: TRBV18
J: TRBJ2-5
size: few
CDR3: CASSPASGSGETQYF
DNA: TGTGCCAGCTCACCGGCTAGCGGGAGTGGGGAGACCCAGTACTTC

D: NA
V: TRBV20-1
J: TRBJ2-3
size: many
CDR3: CSVGASEYTDTQYF
DNA: TGCAGTGTGGGAGCTAGCGAATACACAGATACGCAGTATTTT

D: TRBD1
V: TRBV5-4
J: TRBJ1-2
size: NA
CDR3: CASSLRTGVNYGYTF
DNA: TGTGCCAGCAGCTTACGGACAGGGGTTAACTATGGCTACACCTTC

D: NA
V: TRBV7-9
J: TRBJ2-5
size: NA
CDR3: CASSRGGGRQETQYF
DNA: TGTGCCAGCAGCCGAGGAGGCGGGCGGCAAGAGACCCAGTACTTC

D: NA
V: TRBV7-3
J: TRBJ1-1
size: many
CDR3: CASSLTSGGALNTEAFF
DNA: TGTGCCAGCAGCTTAACTTCTGGGGGGGCCTTGAACACTGAAGCTTTCTTT

D: NA
V: TRBV20-1
J: TRBJ1-4
size: few
CDR3: CSARALGLNEKLFF
DNA: TGCAGTGCTAGAGCGCTGGGGTTGAATGAAAAACTGTTTTTT